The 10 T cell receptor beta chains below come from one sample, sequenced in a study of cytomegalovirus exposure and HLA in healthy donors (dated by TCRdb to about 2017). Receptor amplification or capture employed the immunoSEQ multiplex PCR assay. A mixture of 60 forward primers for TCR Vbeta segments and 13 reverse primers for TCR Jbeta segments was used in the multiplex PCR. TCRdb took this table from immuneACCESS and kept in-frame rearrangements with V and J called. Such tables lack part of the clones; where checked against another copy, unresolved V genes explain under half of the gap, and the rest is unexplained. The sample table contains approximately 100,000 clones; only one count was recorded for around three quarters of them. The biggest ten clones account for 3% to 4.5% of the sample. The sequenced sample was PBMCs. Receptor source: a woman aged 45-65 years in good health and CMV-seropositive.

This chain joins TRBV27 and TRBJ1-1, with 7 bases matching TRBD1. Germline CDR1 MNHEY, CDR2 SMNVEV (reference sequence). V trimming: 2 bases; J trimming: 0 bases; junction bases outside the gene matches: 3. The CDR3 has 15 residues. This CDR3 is CASSLQGVMNTEAFF. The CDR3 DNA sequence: TGTGCCAGCAGTTTACAGGGGGTGATGAACACTGAAGCTTTCTTT.

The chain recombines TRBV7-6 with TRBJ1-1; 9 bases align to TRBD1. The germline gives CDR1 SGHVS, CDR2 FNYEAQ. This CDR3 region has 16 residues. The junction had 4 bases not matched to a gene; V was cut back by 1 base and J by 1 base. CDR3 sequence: CASSLEGTGKNTEAFF. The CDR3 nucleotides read TGTGCCAGCAGCTTAGAGGGGACAGGGAAGAACACTGAAGCTTTCTTT.

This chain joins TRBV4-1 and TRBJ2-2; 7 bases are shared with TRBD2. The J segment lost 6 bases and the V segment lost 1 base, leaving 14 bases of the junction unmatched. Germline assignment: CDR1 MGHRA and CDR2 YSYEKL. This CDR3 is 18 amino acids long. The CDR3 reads CASSQVPLLSGKSGELFF. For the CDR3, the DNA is TGCGCCAGCAGCCAAGTTCCCCTCTTAAGCGGGAAATCCGGGGAGCTGTTTTTT.

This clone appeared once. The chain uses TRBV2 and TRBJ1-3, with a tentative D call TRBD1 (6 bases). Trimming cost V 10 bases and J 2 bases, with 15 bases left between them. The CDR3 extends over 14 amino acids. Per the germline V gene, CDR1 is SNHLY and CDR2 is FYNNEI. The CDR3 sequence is CAIKPGDPGNTIYF. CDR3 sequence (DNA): TGTGCCATCAAGCCAGGGGACCCTGGAAACACCATATATTTT.

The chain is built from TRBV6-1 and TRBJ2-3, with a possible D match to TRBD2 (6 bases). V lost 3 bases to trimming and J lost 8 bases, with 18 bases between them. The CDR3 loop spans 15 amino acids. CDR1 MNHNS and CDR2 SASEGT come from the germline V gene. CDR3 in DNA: TGTGCCAGCAGTGATCGAAAGGGTAGGGGAGGTACGCAGTATTTT. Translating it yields CASSDRKGRGGTQYF.

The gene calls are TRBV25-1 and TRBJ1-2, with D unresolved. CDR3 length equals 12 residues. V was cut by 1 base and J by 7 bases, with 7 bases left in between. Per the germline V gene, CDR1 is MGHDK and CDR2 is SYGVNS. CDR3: CASSEWAVGYTF. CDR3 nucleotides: TGTGCCAGCAGTGAATGGGCAGTTGGCTACACCTTC.

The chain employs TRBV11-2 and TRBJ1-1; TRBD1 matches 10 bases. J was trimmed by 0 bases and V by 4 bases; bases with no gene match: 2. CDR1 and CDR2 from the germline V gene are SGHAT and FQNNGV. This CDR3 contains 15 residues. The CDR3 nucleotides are TGTGCCAGCAGCTCGGGACAGGGGATGAACACTGAAGCTTTCTTT. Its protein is CASSSGQGMNTEAFF.

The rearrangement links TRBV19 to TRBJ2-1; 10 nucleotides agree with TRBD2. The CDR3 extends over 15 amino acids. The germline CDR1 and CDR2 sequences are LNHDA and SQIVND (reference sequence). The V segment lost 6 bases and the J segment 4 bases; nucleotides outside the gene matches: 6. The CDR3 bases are TGTGCCAGTAGGGTAACTAGCGGGGTTTACAATGAGCAGTTCTTC. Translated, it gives CASRVTSGVYNEQFF.

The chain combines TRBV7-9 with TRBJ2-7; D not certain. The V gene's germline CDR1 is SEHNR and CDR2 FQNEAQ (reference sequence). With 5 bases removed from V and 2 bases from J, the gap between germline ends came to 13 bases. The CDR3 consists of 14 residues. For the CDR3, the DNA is TGTGCCAGCAGCCTCCCCGTCTTTCCCTACGAGCAGTACTTC. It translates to CASSLPVFPYEQYF.

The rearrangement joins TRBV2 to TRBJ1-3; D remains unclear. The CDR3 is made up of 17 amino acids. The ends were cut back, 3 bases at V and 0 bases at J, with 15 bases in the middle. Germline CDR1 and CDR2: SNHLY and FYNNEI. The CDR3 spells CASSDPGVSLSGNTIYF. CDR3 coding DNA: TGTGCCAGCAGTGATCCCGGGGTTTCCCTCTCTGGAAACACCATATATTTT. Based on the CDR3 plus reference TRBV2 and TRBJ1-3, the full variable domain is EPEVTQTPSHQVTQMGQEVILRCVPISNHLYFYWYRQILGQKVEFLVSFYNNEISEKSEIFDDQFSVERPDGSNFTLKIRSTKLEDSAMYFCASSDPGVSLSGNTIYFGEGSWLTVV.